Following are 18 T cell receptor beta chains from one sample sequenced in a study of identical twins. In TCRdb, the 5' RACE reads were re-called with MiXCR into one record per CDR3 protein. The sample comprises approximately 350,000 distinct CDR3 sequences, about 12% of which are singletons, and just over 7% rests with the top ten. These data were likewise used in another study, on yellow fever vaccine responses in identical twins.

Sequenced sample: CD8+ T cells sorted from blood. The origin of the receptors is a woman younger than 35 in good health.

The table lists this clonotype with a few counts. The J gene is TRBJ1-1, the V gene TRBV6-2 or TRBV6-3; 11 bases fit TRBD1. Germline CDR1 is MNHEY and CDR2 is SVGEGT. Trimming removed 7 bases from V and 4 bases from J; junction bases left unmatched: 14. The CDR3 totals 17 residues. The DNA for the CDR3 is TGTGCCAGCACCCTAGGACAGGGGGCAGGAGGTGGCACTGAAGCTTTCTTT. This encodes CASTLGQGAGGGTEAFF.

This chain links TRBV7-9 with TRBJ2-1; D remains ambiguous. The germline CDR1 and CDR2 sequences are SEHNR and FQNEAQ (reference sequence). Trimming cost V 5 bases and J 8 bases, with 10 bases left between them. There are 12 residues in the CDR3. CDR3 sequence (DNA): TGTGCCAGCAGCCGTGGTTGGGATGAGCAGTTCTTC. It specifies CASSRGWDEQFF.

This clonotype was seen only a few times. The V and J genes are TRBV7-6 and TRBJ2-1; the D gene is possibly TRBD2 (7 bases). This CDR3 is built from 14 residues. Germline CDR1 is SGHVS and CDR2 is FNYEAQ. Trimming removed 8 bases at V and 10 bases at J, with 21 bases between. CDR3 sequence: CASVKTWGRGEQFF. In nucleotides, the CDR3 is TGTGCCAGCGTGAAGACTTGGGGGAGGGGGGAGCAGTTCTTC. Variable domain in full (rest from reference TRBV7-6 and TRBJ2-1): GAGVSQSPRYKVTKRGQDVALRCDPISGHVSLYWYRQALGQGPEFLTYFNYEAQQDKSGLPNDRFSAERPEGSISTLTIQRTEQRDSAMYRCASVKTWGRGEQFFGPGTRLTVL.

This clonotype was found many times. The CDR3 spells CASSTQGAEQYF. CDR3 in DNA: TGTGCCAGCAGCACCCAGGGTGCCGAGCAGTACTTC. The chain joins TRBV11-3 to TRBJ2-7, with TRBD1 as a possible D gene (5 bases). The CDR3 spans 12 residues. Germline V CDR1 and CDR2: SGHNT, YENEEA. Trimming pared 5 bases from V and 6 bases from J, leaving 11 bases between.

This clonotype was observed many times. CDR3 protein: CSAVGGSSGPQHF. The CDR3 DNA reads as TGCAGCGCTGTAGGTGGCAGCTCAGGGCCCCAGCATTTT. V and J are TRBV29-1 and TRBJ1-5; D unclear. V lost 7 bases, J lost 9 bases, and 19 bases lay in between. CDR1 SQVTM and CDR2 ANQGSEA come from the germline V gene. There are 13 residues in the CDR3. Supplemented by reference TRBV29-1 and TRBJ1-5, the full variable domain reads SAVISQKPSRDICQRGTSLTIQCQVDSQVTMMFWYRQQPGQSLTLIATANQGSEATYESGFVIDKFPISRPNLTFSTLTVSNMSPEDSSIYLCSAVGGSSGPQHFGDGTRLSIL.

This clonotype was observed a few times. The chain employs TRBV3-1 and TRBJ2-7; possibly TRBD1 or TRBD2 for D (5 bases each). Deletions cut 5 bases from V and 3 bases from J, with 17 bases between. This CDR3 spans 15 amino acids. The germline CDR1 and CDR2 sequences are LGHDT and YNNKEL (reference sequence). CDR3 residues: CASSASRDGFYEQYV. The DNA for the CDR3 is TGTGCCAGCAGCGCTAGCAGGGATGGTTTCTACGAGCAGTACGTC.

The chain recombines TRBV6-1 with TRBJ2-7; no firm D call. The CDR3 length is 14 residues. Trimming left V 2 bases short and J 5 bases short, with 13 bases between. Germline assignment: CDR1 MNHNS and CDR2 SASEGT. CDR3 nucleotide sequence: TGTGCCAGCAGTGAACGGAATACCTATGACGAGCAGTACTTC. Protein: CASSERNTYDEQYF.

This clonotype was found a few times. V is TRBV29-1 and J is TRBJ2-7, with D tentatively TRBD2 (5 bases). Germline CDR1 SQVTM, CDR2 ANQGSEA. Trimming removed 2 bases at V and 0 bases at J, with 14 bases between. The CDR3 spans 15 residues. This chain's CDR3 is CSVESRDGDSYEQYF. As DNA, the CDR3 is TGCAGCGTTGAATCGAGGGATGGGGACTCCTACGAGCAGTACTTC.

The chain carries TRBV7-9 and TRBJ2-3, with D possibly TRBD2 on 6 matching bases. The CDR3 has 16 residues. The V gene's germline CDR1 is SEHNR and CDR2 FQNEAQ (reference sequence). Trimming removed 0 bases from V and 0 bases from J, with 10 bases in between. The CDR3 spells CASSLAYGRSTDTQYF. CDR3 nucleotide sequence: TGTGCCAGCAGCTTAGCTTACGGGAGAAGCACAGATACGCAGTATTTT.

V usage is TRBV5-4 and J usage is TRBJ2-5; D is perhaps TRBD2 (6 bases). The CDR3 is 13 residues long. Germline lookup yields CDR1 SGHNT and CDR2 YYREEE (reference sequence). V lost 4 bases and J lost 1, with 8 bases in between. CDR3 DNA: TGTGCCAGCAGCGGGGACTTCCAAGAGACCCAGTACTTC. It is translated as CASSGDFQETQYF.

The gene calls are TRBV2 and TRBJ2-2; a possible D gene is TRBD1 (6 bases). Deletions cut 9 bases from V and 3 bases from J, with 23 bases between. The CDR3 has 17 amino acids. Germline V gives CDR1 SNHLY, CDR2 FYNNEI. The CDR3 DNA reads TGTGCCAGACAGGTTACAGGGTTAGGAACAGACACCGGGGAGCTGTTTTTT. Translation gives CARQVTGLGTDTGELFF.

This clonotype was found once. The rearrangement links TRBV5-5 to TRBJ2-1; 12 positions agree with TRBD2. Germline CDR1 is SGHKS and CDR2 is YYEKEE (reference sequence). CDR3 length: 18 amino acids. With V trimmed by 1 base and J by 7 bases, 12 bases remained unmatched. The CDR3 region has the DNA TGTGCCAGCAGCTTGTGGCTAGCGGGAGGGGGGAAACAAAATGAGCAGTTCTTC. Translation: CASSLWLAGGGKQNEQFF. The full variable domain, with the rest looked up from reference TRBV5-5 and TRBJ2-1, is DAGVTQSPTHLIKTRGQQVTLRCSPISGHKSVSWYQQVLGQGPQFIFQYYEKEERGRGNFPDRFSARQFPNYSSELNVNALLLGDSALYLCASSLWLAGGGKQNEQFFGPGTRLTVL.

In this sample, this clonotype turned up many times. The CDR3 spells CASSLGTGVPDLSETQYF. CDR3 bases: TGTGCCAGCAGCCTCGGGACAGGGGTTCCCGATTTGTCGGAGACCCAGTACTTC. This chain links TRBV3-1 with TRBJ2-5, with TRBD1 matching 10 bases. Germline loops: CDR1 LGHDT, CDR2 YNNKEL (reference sequence). The trim removed 4 bases at V and 5 bases at J, leaving 16 bases unmatched. This CDR3 is built from 18 residues.

This clonotype occurred a few times. This chain uses TRBV27 with TRBJ2-1; D unclear. The CDR3 covers 14 residues. The germline V gene encodes CDR1 MNHEY and CDR2 SMNVEV (reference sequence). V was pared by 2 bases and J by 3 bases, with 8 bases between. This CDR3 is CASSLGSGYNEQFF. The CDR3 nucleotides are TGTGCCAGCAGTTTAGGTTCAGGCTACAATGAGCAGTTCTTC.

This chain uses TRBV6-2 or TRBV6-3 with TRBJ2-1; 7 nucleotides align to TRBD2. J was trimmed by 4 bases and V by 7 bases; bases with no gene match: 4. This CDR3 has 13 amino acids. CDR1 is MNHEY and CDR2 is SVGEGT in the germline V gene. In nucleotides, the CDR3 is TGTGCCAGCACTAGCGGCATATACAATGAGCAGTTCTTC. Protein: CASTSGIYNEQFF.

Only a few counts were recorded for this clonotype. The chain joins TRBV9 to TRBJ2-1, with TRBD2 identical over 8 bases. V was pared by 4 bases and J by 7 bases, with 10 bases of the junction left unmatched. Germline V gene sequence: CDR1 SGDLS, CDR2 YYNGEE. The CDR3 extends over 15 amino acids. The CDR3 loop reads CASSISGEGGNEQFF. The DNA of the CDR3 is TGTGCCAGCAGCATTAGCGGGGAGGGAGGGAATGAGCAGTTCTTC. The whole variable domain, remainder taken from reference TRBV9 and TRBJ2-1, is DSGVTQTPKHLITATGQRVTLRCSPRSGDLSVYWYQQSLDQGLQFLIQYYNGEERAKGNILERFSAQQFPDLHSELNLSSLELGDSALYFCASSISGEGGNEQFFGPGTRLTVL.

This clonotype was seen many times. The chain links TRBV7-9 to TRBJ2-3; D ambiguous. Germline V CDR1 and CDR2: SEHNR, FQNEAQ (reference sequence). This CDR3 spans 14 amino acids. Trimming removed 5 bases at V and 2 bases at J, with 11 bases between. As DNA, the CDR3 is TGTGCCAGCAGCAGCAGAGAAGACACAGATACGCAGTATTTT. This codes for CASSSREDTDTQYF. Based on the CDR3 plus reference TRBV7-9 and TRBJ2-3, the full variable domain is DTGVSQNPRHKITKRGQNVTFRCDPISEHNRLYWYRQTLGQGPEFLTYFQNEAQLEKSRLLSDRFSAERPKGSFSTLEIQRTEQGDSAMYLCASSSREDTDTQYFGPGTRLTVL.

This clonotype was seen at least ten times. This chain links TRBV28 with TRBJ2-7, with D unclear. The CDR3 has 14 residues. Germline V gene lookup returns CDR1 MDHEN and CDR2 SYDVKM. The V end was cut by 6 bases, the J end by 5 bases, with 17 bases between. The CDR3 DNA reads as TGTGCCAGCAGCCGACGGACCTATAGGGACGAGCAGTACTTC. Translation: CASSRRTYRDEQYF. Combining the CDR3 with reference TRBV28 and TRBJ2-7 gives the whole variable domain DVKVTQSSRYLVKRTGEKVFLECVQDMDHENMFWYRQDPGLGLRLIYFSYDVKMKEKGDIPEGYSVSREKKERFSLILESASTNQTSMYLCASSRRTYRDEQYFGPGTRLTVT.